Below are 12 T cell receptor beta chains sequenced from a single sample in a study of blood T cell repertoires in COVID-19. Sequencing used immunoSEQ multiplex PCR; TCRdb keeps in-frame clones, though not all of them. There are 180,000 or so clones in the sample; roughly 87% occur only once, and 2% to 2.5% lies in the top ten. Specimen: PBMCs or T cells enriched from blood (not recorded which). These receptor sequences come from a woman in her forties with acute COVID-19.

The chain carries TRBV6-2 or TRBV6-3 and TRBJ1-6; TRBD1 matches 7 bases. The CDR3 totals 18 residues. The V gene's germline CDR1 is MNHEY and CDR2 SVGEGT. With V trimmed by 2 bases and J by 5 bases, 12 bases remained unmatched. The CDR3 loop reads CASSYGIQTGFDNSPLHF. The CDR3 nucleotides are TGTGCCAGCAGTTACGGGATCCAGACAGGGTTCGATAATTCACCCCTCCACTTT.

The CDR3 nucleotides read TGTGCCAGTAGTTGGGCGCAGGGCACCGGGGAGCTGTTTTTT. This encodes CASSWAQGTGELFF. The J gene is TRBJ2-2, the V gene TRBV19, with D possibly matching TRBD1 (5 bases). The CDR3 totals 14 residues. CDR1 LNHDA and CDR2 SQIVND come from the germline V gene (reference sequence). Trimming removed 5 bases from V and 4 bases from J, with 11 bases in between.

V is TRBV2 and J is TRBJ2-3; the D gene is possibly TRBD2 (6 bases). Germline-derived CDR1 and CDR2 are SNHLY and FYNNEI. Trimming pared 4 bases from V and 3 bases from J, leaving 14 bases between. There are 15 residues in the CDR3. The CDR3 protein is CASSVWRVVTDTQYF. CDR3 DNA sequence: TGTGCCAGCAGTGTATGGAGGGTGGTTACAGATACGCAGTATTTT.

Points on this clone: Other DNA variants within this sample encode the same CDR3. The rearrangement links TRBV7-9 to TRBJ1-2, with D uncertain. Trimming stripped 1 base from V and 6 bases from J, with 6 bases between. This CDR3 is built from 12 residues. CDR1 and CDR2 (germline): SEHNR, FQNEAQ (reference sequence). The CDR3 coding sequence is TGTGCCAGCAGCTTAGATATTGATGGCTACACCTTC. It encodes CASSLDIDGYTF.

This chain joins TRBV28 and TRBJ2-6, with 12 bases matching TRBD1. J was trimmed by 4 bases and V by 6 bases; bases with no gene match: 7. Germline V gene lookup returns CDR1 MDHEN and CDR2 SYDVKM. This CDR3 comprises 17 residues. DNA of the CDR3: TGTGCCAGCAGCACCCGGGACAGGGGGCTGGGGGCCAACGTCCTGACTTTC. It is translated as CASSTRDRGLGANVLTF.

The CDR3 DNA follows: TGTGCCAGTAGTATAGATAGTGAGCAGTTCTTC. Its protein is CASSIDSEQFF. The V and J genes are TRBV19 and TRBJ2-1, with D unclear. The V gene lost 0 bases and the J gene lost 9 bases, with 3 bases spanning the gap. CDR1 is LNHDA and CDR2 is SQIVND in the germline V gene (reference sequence). The CDR3 sequence is 11 residues long.

The genes are TRBV19 and TRBJ2-2; 16 bases align to TRBD2. The CDR3 covers 19 residues. Germline V gene lookup returns CDR1 LNHDA and CDR2 SQIVND (reference sequence). Trimming removed 0 bases from V and 4 bases from J; junction bases left unmatched: 5. CDR3: CASSIEGLAGGPSTGELFF. CDR3 DNA sequence: TGTGCCAGTAGTATAGAGGGACTAGCGGGAGGGCCGAGCACCGGGGAGCTGTTTTTT. The complete variable domain, with remaining parts taken from reference TRBV19 and TRBJ2-2, reads DGGITQSPKYLFRKEGQNVTLSCEQNLNHDAMYWYRQDPGQGLRLIYYSQIVNDFQKGDIAEGYSVSREKKESFPLTVTSAQKNPTAFYLCASSIEGLAGGPSTGELFFGEGSRLTVL.

The chain has TRBV19 and TRBJ1-1, with 9 nucleotides matching TRBD1. Germline values: CDR1 LNHDA, CDR2 SQIVND (reference sequence). The ends lost 3 bases at V and 2 bases at J; junction bases unmatched: 10. There are 17 residues in the CDR3. The CDR3 spells CASSIQGQGTGNTEAFF. For the CDR3, the DNA is TGTGCCAGTAGTATCCAGGGACAGGGAACGGGAAACACTGAAGCTTTCTTT.

The chain employs TRBV11-2 and TRBJ2-1; 11 nucleotides line up with TRBD2. This CDR3 spans 14 amino acids. Germline-derived CDR1 and CDR2 are SGHAT and FQNNGV. V gave up 3 bases and J gave up 6 bases; unmatched junction bases: 1. The CDR3 sequence is CASSLTSGVNEQFF. CDR3 sequence (DNA): TGTGCCAGCAGCTTGACTAGCGGGGTCAATGAGCAGTTCTTC. The full variable domain, completed using reference TRBV11-2 and TRBJ2-1, is EAGVAQSPRYKIIEKRQSVAFWCNPISGHATLYWYQQILGQGPKLLIQFQNNGVVDDSQLPKDRFSAERLKGVDSTLKIQPAKLEDSAVYLCASSLTSGVNEQFFGPGTRLTVL.

The CDR3 DNA follows: TGTGCCAGTAGTCCTCGGGACATCATGAACACTGAAGCTTTCTTT. This gives the protein CASSPRDIMNTEAFF. The chain recombines TRBV19 with TRBJ1-1; perhaps TRBD1 as D (6 bases). From germline, CDR1 is LNHDA and CDR2 SQIVND (reference sequence). The CDR3 runs to 15 residues. V dropped 5 bases and J dropped 0 bases, with 13 bases sitting between them.

V gene TRBV12-3 or TRBV12-4 combines with J gene TRBJ2-1, with a tentative D call TRBD2 (6 bases). Trimming shortened V by 6 bases and J by 9 bases, and 15 bases separated the two germline ends. This CDR3 comprises 13 residues. The CDR3 is CASSLSGGSEQFF. The CDR3 region has the DNA TGTGCCAGCAGCCTTTCCGGGGGTAGTGAGCAGTTCTTC.

The chain couples TRBV6-6 to TRBJ1-1; D possibly corresponds to TRBD1 (5 bases). The CDR3 consists of 13 residues. Trimming removed 5 bases at V and 1 base at J, with 8 bases between. Germline assignment: CDR1 MNHNY and CDR2 SVGAGI (reference sequence). The CDR3 nucleotides are TGTGCCAGCAGTCCCGGACAGAACACTGAAGCTTTCTTT. It yields the protein CASSPGQNTEAFF.